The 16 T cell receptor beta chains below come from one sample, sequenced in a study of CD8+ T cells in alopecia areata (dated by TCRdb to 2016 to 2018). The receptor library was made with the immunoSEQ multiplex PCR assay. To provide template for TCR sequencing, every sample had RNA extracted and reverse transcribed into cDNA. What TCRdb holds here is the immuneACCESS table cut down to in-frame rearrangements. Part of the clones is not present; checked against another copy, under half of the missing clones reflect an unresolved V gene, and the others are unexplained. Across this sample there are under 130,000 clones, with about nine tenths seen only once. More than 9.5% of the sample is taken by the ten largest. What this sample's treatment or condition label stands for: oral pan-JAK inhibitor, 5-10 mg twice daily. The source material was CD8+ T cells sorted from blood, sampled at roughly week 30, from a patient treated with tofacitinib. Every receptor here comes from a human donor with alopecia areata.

CDR3 loop: CASSESGAGYGYTF. For the CDR3, the DNA is TGTGCCAGCAGTGAAAGCGGGGCAGGCTATGGCTACACCTTC. The rearrangement joins TRBV25-1 to TRBJ1-2, with a tentative D call TRBD1 (5 bases). This CDR3 has 14 residues. Per germline, CDR1 MGHDK and CDR2 SYGVNS. V dropped 2 bases and J dropped 4 bases, with 11 bases sitting between them.

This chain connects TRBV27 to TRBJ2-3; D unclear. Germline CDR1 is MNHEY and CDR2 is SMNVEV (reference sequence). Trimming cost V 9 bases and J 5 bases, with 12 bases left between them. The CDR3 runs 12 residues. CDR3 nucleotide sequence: TGTGCCAGTTTTAACCCCGGAGATACGCAGTATTTT. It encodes CASFNPGDTQYF.

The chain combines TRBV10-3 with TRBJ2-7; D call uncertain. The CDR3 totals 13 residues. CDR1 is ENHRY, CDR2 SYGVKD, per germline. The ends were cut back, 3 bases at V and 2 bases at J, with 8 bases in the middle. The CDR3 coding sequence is TGTGCCATCAGTGAAGGACCCGCCTACGAGCAGTACTTC. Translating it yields CAISEGPAYEQYF.

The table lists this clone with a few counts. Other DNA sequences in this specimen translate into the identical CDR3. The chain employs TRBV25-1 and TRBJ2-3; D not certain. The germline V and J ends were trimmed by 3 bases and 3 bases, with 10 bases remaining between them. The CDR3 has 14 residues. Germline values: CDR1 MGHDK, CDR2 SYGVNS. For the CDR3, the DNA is TGTGCCAGCAGTGAGTACAGCCTTACAGATACGCAGTATTTT. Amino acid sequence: CASSEYSLTDTQYF.

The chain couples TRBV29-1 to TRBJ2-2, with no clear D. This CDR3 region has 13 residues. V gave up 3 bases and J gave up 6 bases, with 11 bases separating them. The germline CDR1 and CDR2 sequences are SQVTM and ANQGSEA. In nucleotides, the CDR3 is TGCAGCGTTGATCTCCCCGGTTCCGGGGAGCTGTTTTTT. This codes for CSVDLPGSGELFF.

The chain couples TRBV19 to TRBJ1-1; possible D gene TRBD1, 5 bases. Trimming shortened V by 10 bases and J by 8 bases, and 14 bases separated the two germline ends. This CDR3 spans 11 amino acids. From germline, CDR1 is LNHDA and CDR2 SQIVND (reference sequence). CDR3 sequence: CATSGLMEAFF. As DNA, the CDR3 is TGTGCCACCTCGGGGCTTATGGAAGCTTTCTTT.

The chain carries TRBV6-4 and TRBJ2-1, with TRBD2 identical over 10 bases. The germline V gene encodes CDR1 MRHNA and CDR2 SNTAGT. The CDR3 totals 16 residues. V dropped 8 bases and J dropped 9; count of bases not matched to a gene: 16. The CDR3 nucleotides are TGTGCCAGCCCCCCCCGTTTTTGCCTAGCGGGAGCTGAGCAGTTCTTC. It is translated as CASPPRFCLAGAEQFF.

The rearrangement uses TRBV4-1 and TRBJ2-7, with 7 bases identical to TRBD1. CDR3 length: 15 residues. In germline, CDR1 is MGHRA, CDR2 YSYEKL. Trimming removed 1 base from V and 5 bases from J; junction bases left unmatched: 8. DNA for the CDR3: TGCGCCAGCAGCCAAGTTTGGCTAGGGGGCGACGAGCAGTACTTC. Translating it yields CASSQVWLGGDEQYF.

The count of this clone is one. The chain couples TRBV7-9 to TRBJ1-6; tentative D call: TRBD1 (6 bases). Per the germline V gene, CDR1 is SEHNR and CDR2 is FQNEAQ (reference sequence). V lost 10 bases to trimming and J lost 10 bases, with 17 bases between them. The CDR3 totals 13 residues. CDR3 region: CATSVGGQSPLHF. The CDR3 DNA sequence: TGTGCCACTTCGGTGGGGGGGCAATCACCCCTCCACTTT.

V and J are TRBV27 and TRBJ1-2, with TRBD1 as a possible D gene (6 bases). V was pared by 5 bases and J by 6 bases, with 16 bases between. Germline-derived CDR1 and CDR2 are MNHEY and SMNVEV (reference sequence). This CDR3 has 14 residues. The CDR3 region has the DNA TGTGCCAGCAGTGGGAAAGGGGGTTGGGATGGCTACACCTTC. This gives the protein CASSGKGGWDGYTF.

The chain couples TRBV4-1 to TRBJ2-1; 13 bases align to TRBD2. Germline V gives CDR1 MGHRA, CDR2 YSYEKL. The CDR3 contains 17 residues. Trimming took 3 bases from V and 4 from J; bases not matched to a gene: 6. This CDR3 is CASSHGTSGAFYNEQFF. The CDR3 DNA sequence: TGCGCCAGCAGCCATGGGACTAGCGGGGCCTTTTACAATGAGCAGTTCTTC.

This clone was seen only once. The CDR3 sequence is CATWNPDGKNTGELFF. In nucleotides, the CDR3 is TGTGCCACGTGGAACCCGGACGGGAAGAACACCGGGGAGCTGTTTTTT. The chain is built from TRBV10-3 and TRBJ2-2, with a possible D match to TRBD2 (5 bases). Germline V gives CDR1 ENHRY, CDR2 SYGVKD. CDR3 length equals 16 residues. Trimming shortened V by 10 bases and J by 1 base, and 19 bases separated the two germline ends.

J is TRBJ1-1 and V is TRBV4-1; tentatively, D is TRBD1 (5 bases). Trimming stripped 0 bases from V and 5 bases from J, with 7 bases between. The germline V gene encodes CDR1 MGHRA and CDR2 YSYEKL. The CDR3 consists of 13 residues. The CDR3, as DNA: TGCGCCAGCAGCCAAGATGGGGGTACTGAAGCTTTCTTT. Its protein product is CASSQDGGTEAFF.

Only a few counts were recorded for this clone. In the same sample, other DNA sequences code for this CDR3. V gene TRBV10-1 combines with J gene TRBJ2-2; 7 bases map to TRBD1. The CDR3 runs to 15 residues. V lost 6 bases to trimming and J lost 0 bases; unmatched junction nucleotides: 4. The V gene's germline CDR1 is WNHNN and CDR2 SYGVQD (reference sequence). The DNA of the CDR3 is TGCGCCAGCAGCCGGGACAGCGCGAACACCGGGGAGCTGTTTTTT. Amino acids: CASSRDSANTGELFF.

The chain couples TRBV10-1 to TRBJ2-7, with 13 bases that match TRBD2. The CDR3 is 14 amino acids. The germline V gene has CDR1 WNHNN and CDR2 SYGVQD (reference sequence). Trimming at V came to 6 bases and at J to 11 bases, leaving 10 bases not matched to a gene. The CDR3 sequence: CASSDGTSGAVKYF. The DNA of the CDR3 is TGCGCCAGCAGCGACGGGACTAGCGGGGCCGTGAAGTACTTC.

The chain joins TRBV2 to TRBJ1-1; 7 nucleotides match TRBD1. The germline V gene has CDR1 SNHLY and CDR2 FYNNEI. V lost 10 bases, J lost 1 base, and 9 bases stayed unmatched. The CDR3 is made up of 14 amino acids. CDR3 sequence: CAKTPGGGNTEAFF. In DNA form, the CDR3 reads TGTGCCAAAACCCCAGGGGGGGGGAACACTGAAGCTTTCTTT.